This T cell receptor (beta chain) emerged from a study of blood T cell repertoires in COVID-19. Across under 25 US areas, participants ranged in age from 18 to 89 years. Authors' analysis steps: Reference gene primer amplification gave nucleated cell count estimates. The data were produced by immunoSEQ multiplex PCR, yet TCRdb's version contains in-frame clones alone and is incomplete. V and J calls and clone size are those listed in that table; D and trimming were worked out from the DNA. The top ten hold more than 0.95% of the sample, which has hundreds of thousands of clones, 80% to 90% seen once. Trimming left V 7 bases short and J 0 bases short, with 13 bases between. The CDR3 is 14 amino acids. Germline loops: CDR1 SNHLY, CDR2 FYNNEI.

The V call is TRBV2, the J call TRBJ2-7; weak D call: TRBD1 (6 bases). Sequenced material: PBMCs or T cells enriched from blood (not recorded which). The TCR sequence derives from a young man who had recovered from COVID-19. DNA for the CDR3: TGTGCCAGCAAAATTACAGGGAGCTCCTACGAGCAGTACTTC. Protein: CASKITGSSYEQYF.